One sample yielded the 17 T cell receptor beta chains listed below, sequenced in a study of blood T cell repertoires in COVID-19. Data came from immunoSEQ multiplex PCR; TCRdb stores just in-frame clones and leaves some out. In the table there are just under 90,000 clones, about three quarters of which are singletons. The source material was peripheral blood. These receptor sequences come from a woman older than 75 with acute or convalescent COVID-19.

The chain has TRBV4-1 and TRBJ1-2; 8 bases are shared with TRBD1. CDR3 length equals 16 residues. CDR1 is MGHRA and CDR2 is YSYEKL in the germline V gene. The V segment lost 2 bases and the J segment 1 base; nucleotides outside the gene matches: 6. The CDR3 nucleotides read TGCGCCAGCAGCCAAAGGGTCAGGGGGCGTAACTATGGCTACACCTTC. It translates to CASSQRVRGRNYGYTF.

This chain uses TRBV2 with TRBJ1-1; TRBD1 matches 9 bases. With 8 bases clipped from V and 3 bases from J, the junction kept 10 bases outside the gene matches. The CDR3 covers 15 residues. Germline V gives CDR1 SNHLY, CDR2 FYNNEI. The CDR3 spells CASGRRTGVDTEAFF. For the CDR3, the DNA is TGTGCCAGCGGGAGGAGGACAGGGGTTGACACTGAAGCTTTCTTT. The full variable domain, completed using reference TRBV2 and TRBJ1-1, is EPEVTQTPSHQVTQMGQEVILRCVPISNHLYFYWYRQILGQKVEFLVSFYNNEISEKSEIFDDQFSVERPDGSNFTLKIRSTKLEDSAMYFCASGRRTGVDTEAFFGQGTRLTVV.

This rearrangement joins TRBV4-2 to TRBJ2-3; D uncertain. The CDR3 is 16 residues long. With 0 bases removed from V and 0 bases from J, the gap between germline ends came to 10 bases. Germline V gives CDR1 LGHNA, CDR2 YNFKEQ. CDR3 loop: CASSQDRVTSTDTQYF. CDR3 DNA: TGTGCCAGCAGCCAAGACCGGGTTACTAGCACAGATACGCAGTATTTT.

The J gene is TRBJ1-6, the V gene TRBV7-8, with 9 bases that match TRBD1. The V gene's germline CDR1 is SGHVS and CDR2 FQNEAQ. After removal of 5 bases from V and 14 bases from J, the junction contained 7 bases not matched to a gene. The CDR3 runs 13 residues. This CDR3 is CASSPGTGITLHF. The CDR3 DNA reads as TGTGCCAGCAGCCCCGGGACAGGGATCACCCTCCACTTT. Full variable domain (outside the CDR3, taken from reference TRBV7-8 and TRBJ1-6): GAGVSQSPRYKVAKRGQDVALRCDPISGHVSLFWYQQALGQGPEFLTYFQNEAQLDKSGLPSDRFFAERPEGSVSTLKIQRTQQEDSAVYLCASSPGTGITLHFGNGTRLTVT.

The chain links TRBV2 to TRBJ1-5; 7 bases match TRBD1. With 5 bases clipped from V and 6 bases from J, the junction kept 10 bases outside the gene matches. CDR3 length equals 15 residues. CDR1 and CDR2 from the germline V gene are SNHLY and FYNNEI. The CDR3 bases are TGTGCCAGCAGTCCTCGGGACAGCTTGGGTCAGCCCCAGCATTTT. Translated: CASSPRDSLGQPQHF.

This rearrangement joins TRBV11-2 to TRBJ1-1; a weak D match, TRBD1 (5 bases). Germline CDR1 SGHAT, CDR2 FQNNGV. Trimming removed 5 bases at V and 10 bases at J, with 17 bases between. This CDR3 contains 13 residues. The CDR3, as DNA: TGTGCCAGCAGCAGAACGGTGGGGGGGAGAGCTTTCTTT. Translated, it gives CASSRTVGGRAFF. The entire variable domain, with the rest obtained from reference TRBV11-2 and TRBJ1-1, is as follows: EAGVAQSPRYKIIEKRQSVAFWCNPISGHATLYWYQQILGQGPKLLIQFQNNGVVDDSQLPKDRFSAERLKGVDSTLKIQPAKLEDSAVYLCASSRTVGGRAFFGQGTRLTVV.

The V call is TRBV7-9, the J call TRBJ2-1; the match to TRBD2 covers 8 bases. The CDR3 is 19 amino acids. V was clipped by 3 bases and J by 8 bases; unmatched bases: 21. CDR1 and CDR2 (germline): SEHNR, FQNEAQ (reference sequence). The CDR3 coding sequence is TGTGCCAGCAGCTTTCCGCGGGGGGCTAGCGGGTACCGCGGGGATGAGCAGTTCTTC. The encoded protein is CASSFPRGASGYRGDEQFF.

The rearrangement links TRBV7-9 to TRBJ1-3; 7 bases map to TRBD1. The trim removed 5 bases at V and 0 bases at J, leaving 7 bases unmatched. Germline V lookup: CDR1 SEHNR, CDR2 FQNEAQ (reference sequence). The CDR3 is 16 amino acids. The CDR3 here is CASSSHRGSSGNTIYF. The CDR3 region has the DNA TGTGCCAGCAGCAGTCACAGGGGATCCTCTGGAAACACCATATATTTT.

J is TRBJ2-2 and V is TRBV6-2 or TRBV6-3; D is unclear. Germline V gene sequence: CDR1 MNHEY, CDR2 SVGEGT. This CDR3 is built from 17 residues. The V end was cut by 2 bases, the J end by 1 base, with 14 bases between. The CDR3 DNA is TGTGCCAGCAGTTACGCGGCAAGTCTTATGAACACCGGGGAGCTGTTTTTT. It codes for CASSYAASLMNTGELFF.

This chain uses TRBV6-1 with TRBJ2-7; possibly TRBD2 for D (6 bases). The CDR3 sequence is 15 residues long. Germline V gene data show CDR1 as MNHNS and CDR2 as SASEGT. Trimming removed 1 base from V and 5 bases from J, with 15 bases in between. The CDR3 here is CASSEGASGSDEQYF. The CDR3 DNA follows: TGTGCCAGCAGTGAAGGGGCCAGCGGGTCCGACGAGCAGTACTTC.

CDR3 loop: CASSDLLTDVRGYTF. The CDR3 DNA reads as TGTGCCAGCAGCGACCTACTGACAGACGTGCGTGGCTACACCTTC. The chain is built from TRBV6-5 and TRBJ1-2; weak D call: TRBD1 (5 bases). This CDR3 has 15 residues. Germline CDR1 is MNHEY and CDR2 is SVGAGI. V dropped 6 bases and J dropped 7 bases, with 21 bases sitting between them.

The CDR3 spells CASSYSGGDSTDTQYF. CDR3 bases: TGTGCCAGCAGTTACTCGGGGGGAGACAGCACAGATACGCAGTATTTT. The chain has TRBV6-2 or TRBV6-3 and TRBJ2-3; D perhaps matches TRBD2 (6 bases). From germline, CDR1 is MNHEY and CDR2 SVGEGT. Trimming cost V 0 bases and J 0 bases, with 10 bases left between them. CDR3 length: 16 amino acids.

The chain is built from TRBV10-2 and TRBJ2-1; 8 bases are a match to TRBD2. J gave up 12 bases and V 8 bases, and 6 bases lay outside the gene matches. Germline loops: CDR1 WSHSY, CDR2 SAAADI. The CDR3 is 11 amino acids. The CDR3 coding sequence is TGCGCCAGCCGTATAGCGGGGACGCAGTTCTTC. This translates into CASRIAGTQFF.

This chain uses TRBV7-3 with TRBJ1-2; weak D call: TRBD1 (6 bases). The CDR3 consists of 17 residues. Per the germline V gene, CDR1 is SGHTA and CDR2 is FQGTGA. Trimming shortened V by 5 bases and J by 6 bases, and 25 bases separated the two germline ends. The CDR3 nucleotides are TGTGCCAGCAGCCTAAGCCGGGACATGGCCTCACGGGATGGCTACACCTTC. Its protein product is CASSLSRDMASRDGYTF.

This clone was detected many times. The genes are TRBV7-3 and TRBJ2-2; TRBD2 might be the D (6 bases). Trimming pared 4 bases from V and 6 bases from J, leaving 12 bases between. The CDR3 has 14 amino acids. Germline CDR1 SGHTA, CDR2 FQGTGA. CDR3 in DNA: TGTGCCAGCAGCTCCGTCGGGGGAGCCGGGGAGCTGTTTTTT. Protein: CASSSVGGAGELFF. Full variable domain (missing parts from reference TRBV7-3 and TRBJ2-2): GAGVSQTPSNKVTEKGKYVELRCDPISGHTALYWYRQSLGQGPEFLIYFQGTGAADDSGLPNDRFFAVRPEGSVSTLKIQRTERGDSAVYLCASSSVGGAGELFFGEGSRLTVL.

This clone came up a few times. The V gene is TRBV5-1, the J gene TRBJ1-2; D remains ambiguous. This CDR3 is 14 amino acids long. Trimming shortened V by 0 bases and J by 4 bases, and 10 bases separated the two germline ends. Germline CDR1 reads SGHRS; CDR2 reads YFSETQ. The CDR3 region is CASSLETTTYGYTF. As DNA, the CDR3 is TGCGCCAGCAGCTTGGAGACGACAACCTATGGCTACACCTTC.

The rearrangement links TRBV6-6 to TRBJ2-1; D possibly corresponds to TRBD2 (7 bases). The CDR3 is 13 residues long. Germline CDR1 reads MNHNY; CDR2 reads SVGAGI (reference sequence). Trimming left V 4 bases short and J 14 bases short, with 18 bases between. CDR3 sequence reads: CASSSRGPTQEFF. CDR3 coding DNA: TGTGCCAGCAGTTCGCGGGGGCCGACACAAGAGTTCTTC.